These T cell receptor beta chains were read from a single sample in a study of shared clonotypes between healthy human individuals. Clones were sequenced by immunoSEQ multiplex PCR, and TCRdb holds only the in-frame ones, with some missing. The table includes more than 550,000 clones, 92% detected once. Sequenced input: naive CD8+ T cells sorted from blood. The source of these receptors is a man in his thirties or forties in good health. Each CDR3 is given with its conserved first and last residue. The D gene is left open where the match is weak. Clone size is given for some rows only: seen once, a few or many times, or a class if the clone is expanded.

v_call	d_call	j_call	clone_size	cdr3_aa	cdr3_nt
TRBV7-9	TRBD1	TRBJ1-5	-	CASSLGTGDSSNQPQHF	TGTGCCAGCAGCTTAGGTACAGGGGATAGTAGCAATCAGCCCCAGCATTTT
TRBV5-4	-	TRBJ2-5	-	CASRAWGETQYF	TGTGCCAGCAGGGCATGGGGGGAGACCCAGTACTTC
TRBV7-8	TRBD1	TRBJ2-7	-	CASSFPGQGVYEQYF	TGTGCCAGCAGCTTTCCGGGACAGGGAGTCTACGAGCAGTACTTC
TRBV27	-	TRBJ2-7	-	CASSPGYTYEQYF	TGTGCCAGCAGCCCCGGGTATACCTACGAGCAGTACTTC
TRBV27	-	TRBJ2-7	-	CASSLSLGGYEQYF	TGTGCCAGCAGTTTATCCCTCGGGGGCTACGAGCAGTACTTC
TRBV5-1	-	TRBJ2-7	-	CASSLGANAYEQYF	TGCGCCAGCAGCTTAGGGGCCAATGCGTACGAGCAGTACTTC
TRBV2	TRBD2	TRBJ2-1	-	CASSEVRRAHSGRTNEQFF	TGTGCCAGCAGTGAAGTACGGAGGGCCCATAGCGGGAGGACCAATGAGCAGTTCTTC
TRBV7-9	-	TRBJ2-5	-	CASSLVDRLGWGETQYF	TGTGCCAGCAGCTTAGTTGACCGGCTAGGGTGGGGAGAGACCCAGTACTTC
TRBV11-2	TRBD1	TRBJ2-1	once	CASSLSGTEYNEQFF	TGTGCCAGCAGCTTATCCGGGACAGAGTACAATGAGCAGTTCTTC
TRBV10-2	-	TRBJ2-7	-	CASSEYRGYEQYF	TGCGCCAGCAGTGAATATAGGGGTTACGAGCAGTACTTC
TRBV29-1	TRBD1	TRBJ2-5	-	CSVTGIFQETQYF	TGCAGCGTGACAGGGATTTTTCAAGAGACCCAGTACTTC
TRBV19	-	TRBJ2-1	-	CASSIQGGNYNEQFF	TGTGCCAGTAGTATACAGGGGGGTAACTACAATGAGCAGTTCTTC
TRBV7-9	-	TRBJ2-5	-	CASSPGGEETQYF	TGTGCCAGCAGCCCCGGAGGGGAGGAGACCCAGTACTTC
TRBV4-3	-	TRBJ2-2	-	CASSLRVGGELFF	TGCGCCAGCAGCCTCAGGGTGGGCGGGGAGCTGTTTTTT
TRBV7-3	-	TRBJ2-6	once	CASSYAGSGANVLTF	TGTGCCAGCAGCTACGCAGGCTCTGGGGCCAACGTCCTGACTTTC
TRBV11-2	TRBD1	TRBJ2-7	-	CASSLDGQVLAYEQYF	TGTGCCAGCAGCTTAGATGGACAGGTCCTTGCCTACGAGCAGTACTTC
TRBV5-5	TRBD1	TRBJ2-5	-	CASSLEWGQTGETQYF	TGTGCCAGCAGCTTGGAATGGGGACAGACCGGGGAGACCCAGTACTTC
TRBV6-6	TRBD1	TRBJ2-7	-	CASSYGTAPDEQYF	TGTGCCAGCAGTTACGGGACAGCGCCCGACGAGCAGTACTTC
TRBV7-8	-	TRBJ2-3	-	CASSLLGTGREDTQYF	TGTGCCAGCAGCTTGCTAGGGACTGGGCGGGAAGATACGCAGTATTTT
TRBV7-8	-	TRBJ1-5	once	CASSLDRMGVAEYNQPQHF	TGTGCCAGCAGCTTAGACCGTATGGGGGTCGCGGAATACAATCAGCCCCAGCATTTT
TRBV5-1	-	TRBJ2-1	-	CASSPEGRGSYNEQFF	TGCGCCAGCAGCCCTGAGGGGAGAGGTTCCTACAATGAGCAGTTCTTC
TRBV5-1	-	TRBJ2-7	-	CASSLAQWYGRSYEQYF	TGCGCCAGCAGCTTGGCTCAGTGGTATGGTAGATCCTACGAGCAGTACTTC
TRBV7-9	TRBD1	TRBJ2-7	-	CASSSPQGAMYEQYF	TGTGCCAGCAGCTCCCCCCAGGGGGCTATGTACGAGCAGTACTTC
TRBV19	-	TRBJ1-5	-	CASRPKGRQPQHF	TGTGCCAGTAGGCCGAAGGGCAGACAGCCCCAGCATTTT
TRBV6-1	TRBD2	TRBJ2-1	-	CASSVAPPGLAGEGVHAQFF	TGTGCCAGCAGTGTAGCCCCCCCCGGACTAGCGGGAGAAGGTGTTCATGCGCAGTTCTTC
TRBV7-9	-	TRBJ1-2	-	CASSLASNYGYTF	TGTGCCAGCAGCCTTGCCAGCAACTATGGCTACACCTTC